The sequence of this T cell receptor (beta chain) was determined in a study of shared clonotypes between healthy human individuals. Profiling relied on immunoSEQ multiplex PCR, and the TCRdb table lists in-frame clones only, not all of them. Of about 690,000 clones in the sample, 90% are singletons; the top ten hold 30% to 40%. The study drew its donors from healthy HIV-negative adults without recent acute infections or vaccinations. In CD8 memory, CD45RO+ cells were put together with CCR7-negative CD45RA+ TemRA cells. Whole-study findings and limits: The expectation was that sequencing depth would affect clonotype sharing among donors. Tissues were not sampled, only blood, and their repertoires likely differ.

As regards this clone: The target antigen is unknown.

Germline V gene sequence: CDR1 LGHNA, CDR2 YSLEER. V lost 1 base, J lost 4 bases, and 13 bases lay in between. This CDR3 is 16 amino acids long. Source material: memory CD8+ T cells from PBMCs. Subset: CD45RO+ cells pooled with CCR7-negative TemRA cells. This TCR came from a young man in good health. Some clones in this sample may be carry-over from other donors' samples. V is TRBV4-3 and J is TRBJ2-2; a weak D match, TRBD1 (6 bases). For the CDR3, the DNA is TGCGCCAGCAGCCAAGGGGCCGGGGACATCACCGGGGAGCTGTTTTTT. The encoded protein is CASSQGAGDITGELFF.